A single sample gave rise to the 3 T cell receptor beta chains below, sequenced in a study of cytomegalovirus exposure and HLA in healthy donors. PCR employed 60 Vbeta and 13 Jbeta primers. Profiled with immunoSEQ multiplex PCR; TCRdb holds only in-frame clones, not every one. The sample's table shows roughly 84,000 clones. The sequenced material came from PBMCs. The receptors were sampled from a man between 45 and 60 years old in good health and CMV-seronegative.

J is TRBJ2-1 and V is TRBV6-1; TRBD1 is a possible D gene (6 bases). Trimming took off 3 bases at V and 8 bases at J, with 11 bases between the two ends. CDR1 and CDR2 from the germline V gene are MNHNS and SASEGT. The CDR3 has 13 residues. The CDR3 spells CASSDSGVDEQFF. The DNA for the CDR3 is TGTGCCAGCAGTGACTCAGGGGTGGATGAGCAGTTCTTC.

The CDR3 bases are TGTGCCAGCAGCCTAACAGGGGGCCGGAATTCACCCCTCCACTTT. Its protein is CASSLTGGRNSPLHF. This sequence joins TRBV6-5 and TRBJ1-6, with TRBD1 matching 9 bases. The junction had 7 bases not matched to a gene; V was cut back by 6 bases and J by 7 bases. Germline V gives CDR1 MNHEY, CDR2 SVGAGI. CDR3 length: 15 residues.

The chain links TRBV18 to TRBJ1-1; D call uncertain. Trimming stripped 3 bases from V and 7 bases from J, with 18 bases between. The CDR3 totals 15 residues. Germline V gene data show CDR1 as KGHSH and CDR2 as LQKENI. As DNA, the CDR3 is TGTGCCAGCTCACCTACGATCGACACGAGTGGTGAAGCTTTCTTT. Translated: CASSPTIDTSGEAFF.